This TCR beta chain was profiled in a study of shared clonotypes between healthy human individuals. About the research overall: For every donor, three CD4 naive, three CD4 memory, two CD8 naive and one CD8 memory plates were used. Study-wide findings and caveats: Non-shared clonotypes showed lower generation probabilities than clonotypes common to all four donors. The study generally estimated greater richness for naive than memory subsets.

As concerns this clone: The target antigen is unknown.

The CDR3 consists of 14 residues. TCRdb's copy holds only in-frame clones and misses some; the assay was immunoSEQ multiplex PCR. The sample gives fewer than 850,000 clones, about nine tenths of which show up once; about 34% is in the top ten. This chain joins TRBV21-1 and TRBJ1-4. TRBV21-1 is a pseudogene. The specimen was memory CD8+ T cells from PBMCs. As for subset: CD45RO+ cells pooled with CCR7-negative TemRA cells. This receptor was identified in a man aged 18-30 years in good health. Some clones in this sample may be carry-over from other donors' samples. The CDR3 protein is CASSRSGANEKLFF. The CDR3 coding sequence is TGTGCCAGCAGCAGATCCGGAGCTAATGAAAAACTGTTTTTT.